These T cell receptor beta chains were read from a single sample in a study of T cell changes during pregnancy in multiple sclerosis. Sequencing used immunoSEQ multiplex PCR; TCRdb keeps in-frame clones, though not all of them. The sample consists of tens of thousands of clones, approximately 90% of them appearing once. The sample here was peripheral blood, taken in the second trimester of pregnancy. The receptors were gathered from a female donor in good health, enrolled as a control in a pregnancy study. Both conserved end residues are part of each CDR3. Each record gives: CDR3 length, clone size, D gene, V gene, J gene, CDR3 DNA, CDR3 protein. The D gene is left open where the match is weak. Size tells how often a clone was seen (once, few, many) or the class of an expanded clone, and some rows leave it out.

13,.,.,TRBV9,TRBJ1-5,TGTGCCAGCAGCCATTCGGGAAGTCAGCCCCAGCATTTT,CASSHSGSQPQHF
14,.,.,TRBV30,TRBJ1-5,TGTGCCTGGGGGCAGGGGCTCGGCAATCAGCCCCAGCATTTT,CAWGQGLGNQPQHF
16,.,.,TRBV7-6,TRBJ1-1,TGTGCCAGCAGTCCCGCCTGGGTCGGGTCGGCCACTGAAGCTTTCTTT,CASSPAWVGSATEAFF
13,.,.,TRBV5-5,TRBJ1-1,TGTGCCAGCAGGCCCCGGGACTCCTATGAAGCTTTCTTT,CASRPRDSYEAFF
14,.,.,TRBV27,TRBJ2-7,TGTGCCAGCAGTTTGGCGAACAGGGCCTACGAGCAGTACTTC,CASSLANRAYEQYF
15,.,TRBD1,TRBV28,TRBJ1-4,TGTGCCAGCAGCAGCGGACAGGAGAATACCTTAAGACTGTTTTTT,CASSSGQENTLRLFF
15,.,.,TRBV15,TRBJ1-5,TGTGCCACCAGCCTGGGAGGAGTTAGCAATCAGCCCCAGCATTTT,CATSLGGVSNQPQHF
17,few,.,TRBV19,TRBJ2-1,TGTGCCAGTAGTATACAGGCGCGGGGGCGCTCCTACAATGAGCAGTTCTTC,CASSIQARGRSYNEQFF
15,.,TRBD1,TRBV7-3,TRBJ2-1,TGTGCCAGCAGCTCCGAGGGACAGGCCTACAATGAGCAGTTCTTC,CASSSEGQAYNEQFF
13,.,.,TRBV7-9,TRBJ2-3,TGTGCCAGCAGCCATCGGGACACAGATACGCAGTATTTT,CASSHRDTDTQYF
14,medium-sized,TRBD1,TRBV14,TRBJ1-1,TGTGCCAGCAGCTACAGGGGATCGAACACTGAAGCTTTCTTT,CASSYRGSNTEAFF
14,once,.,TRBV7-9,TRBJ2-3,TGTGCCAGCAACCACGGGGGAGCCACAGATACGCAGTATTTT,CASNHGGATDTQYF
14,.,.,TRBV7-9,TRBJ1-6,TGTGCCAGCAGCTTAGGCACAATGGACAAGCCCCTCCACTTT,CASSLGTMDKPLHF
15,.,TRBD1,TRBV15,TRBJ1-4,TGTGCCACCAGCAAAGATGGGACAGGCAGCCAAAAACTGTTTTTT,CATSKDGTGSQKLFF
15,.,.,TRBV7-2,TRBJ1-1,TGTGCCAGCAGCTACAAACAGGGACGGAACACTGAAGCTTTCTTT,CASSYKQGRNTEAFF
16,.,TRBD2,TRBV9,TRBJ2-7,TGTGCCAGCAGCGTGGCGGGGACTAGCGGAGCATACGAGCAGTACTTC,CASSVAGTSGAYEQYF
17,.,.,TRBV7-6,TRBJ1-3,TGTGCCAGCAGCTTAAAGGAGGTTATGAGCTCTGGAAACACCATATATTTT,CASSLKEVMSSGNTIYF
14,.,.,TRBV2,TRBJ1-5,TGTGCCAGCAGTGAATCAGGTAGCAATCAGCCCCAGCATTTT,CASSESGSNQPQHF
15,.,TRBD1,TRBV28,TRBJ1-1,TGTGCCAGCAGCCGATGGGACAGGGCGAACACTGAAGCTTTCTTT,CASSRWDRANTEAFF
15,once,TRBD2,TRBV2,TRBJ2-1,TGTGCCAGCAGAGGACTAGCGGGGCGAGGGGATGAGCAGTTCTTC,CASRGLAGRGDEQFF
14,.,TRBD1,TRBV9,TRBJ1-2,TGTGCCGGCAGCGGCGACAGGGGAGGCTATGGCTACACCTTC,CAGSGDRGGYGYTF
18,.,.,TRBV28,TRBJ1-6,TGTGCCAGCAGTTTAAGGCAGGATCTGTTGTCCTATAATTCACCCCTCCACTTT,CASSLRQDLLSYNSPLHF
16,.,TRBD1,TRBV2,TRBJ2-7,TGTGCCAGCAGTGGGGACAGGGCGAATGGATACTACGAGCAGTACTTC,CASSGDRANGYYEQYF
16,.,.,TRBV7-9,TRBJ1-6,TGTGCCAGCAGCTTAGCGCTGGCAGGAACCGGTTCACCCCTCCACTTT,CASSLALAGTGSPLHF
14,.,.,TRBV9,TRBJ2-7,TGTGCCAGCAGCGTACAGGGCCTCTCGGACGAGCAGTACTTC,CASSVQGLSDEQYF
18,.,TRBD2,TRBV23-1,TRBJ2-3,TGCGCCAGCAGTCATGGGTGGGGGGGAACCCCCATCACAGATACGCAGTATTTT,CASSHGWGGTPITDTQYF
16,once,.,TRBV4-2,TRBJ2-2,TGTGCCAGCAGCCAAGTAGGCGGGGCGAACACCGGGGAGCTGTTTTTT,CASSQVGGANTGELFF
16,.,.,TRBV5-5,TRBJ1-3,TGTGCCAGCAGCCAGGGACTTATAATCTCTGGAAACACCATATATTTT,CASSQGLIISGNTIYF
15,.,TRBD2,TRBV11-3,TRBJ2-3,TGTGCCAGCAGCGCGCGGGGGGGAAGCACAGATACGCAGTATTTT,CASSARGGSTDTQYF
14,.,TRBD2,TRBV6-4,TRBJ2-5,TGTGCCAGCAGTCGACTAGCCGGGTCGGAGACCCAGTACTTC,CASSRLAGSETQYF
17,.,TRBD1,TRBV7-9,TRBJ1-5,TGTGCCAGCAGCTCAAGCGGCAGGACAGGGGAGGATCAGCCCCAGCATTTT,CASSSSGRTGEDQPQHF
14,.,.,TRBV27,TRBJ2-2,TGTGCCAGCACTAGCGTTGGGTTCGTCGGGGAGCTGTTTTTT,CASTSVGFVGELFF
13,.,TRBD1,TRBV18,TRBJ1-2,TGTGCCAGCTCACCGGGACAGGGCCATGGCTACACCTTC,CASSPGQGHGYTF